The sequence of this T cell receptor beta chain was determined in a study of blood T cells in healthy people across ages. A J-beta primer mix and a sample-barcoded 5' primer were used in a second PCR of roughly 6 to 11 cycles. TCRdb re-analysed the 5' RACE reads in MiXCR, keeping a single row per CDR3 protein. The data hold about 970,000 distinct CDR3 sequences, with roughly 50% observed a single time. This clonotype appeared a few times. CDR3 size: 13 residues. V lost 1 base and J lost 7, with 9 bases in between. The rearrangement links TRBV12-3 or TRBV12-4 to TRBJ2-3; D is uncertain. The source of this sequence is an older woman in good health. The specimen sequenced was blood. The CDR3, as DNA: TGTGCCAGCAGTTTAGACCATCAGTATACGCAGTATTTT. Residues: CASSLDHQYTQYF.